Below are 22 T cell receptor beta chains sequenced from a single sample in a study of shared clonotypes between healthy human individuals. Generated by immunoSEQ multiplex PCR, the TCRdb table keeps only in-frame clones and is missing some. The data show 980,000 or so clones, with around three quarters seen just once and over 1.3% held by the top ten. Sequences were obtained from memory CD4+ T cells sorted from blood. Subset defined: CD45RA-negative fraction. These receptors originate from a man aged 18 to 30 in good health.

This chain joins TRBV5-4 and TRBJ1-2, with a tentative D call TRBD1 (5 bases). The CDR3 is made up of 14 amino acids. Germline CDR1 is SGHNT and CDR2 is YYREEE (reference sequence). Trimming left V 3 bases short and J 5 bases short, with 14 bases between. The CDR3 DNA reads TGTGCCAGCAGCTCACTGACGGGGGTATATGGCTACACCTTC. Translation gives CASSSLTGVYGYTF. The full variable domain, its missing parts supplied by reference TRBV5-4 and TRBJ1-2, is ETGVTQSPTHLIKTRGQQVTLRCSSQSGHNTVSWYQQALGQGPQFIFQYYREEENGRGNFPPRFSGLQFPNYSSELNVNALELDDSALYLCASSSLTGVYGYTFGSGTRLTVV.

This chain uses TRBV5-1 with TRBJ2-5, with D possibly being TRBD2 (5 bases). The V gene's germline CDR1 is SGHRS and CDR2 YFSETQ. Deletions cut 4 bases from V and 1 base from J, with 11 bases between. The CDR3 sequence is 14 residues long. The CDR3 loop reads CASSHVGVQETQYF. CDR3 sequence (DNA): TGCGCCAGCAGCCACGTGGGAGTCCAAGAGACCCAGTACTTC.

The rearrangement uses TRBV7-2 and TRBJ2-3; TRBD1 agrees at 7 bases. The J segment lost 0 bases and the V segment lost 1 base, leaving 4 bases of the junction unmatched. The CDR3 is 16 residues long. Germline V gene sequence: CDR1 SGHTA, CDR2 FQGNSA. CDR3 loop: CASSLERGPSTDTQYF. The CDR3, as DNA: TGTGCCAGCAGCTTAGAAAGGGGGCCAAGCACAGATACGCAGTATTTT.

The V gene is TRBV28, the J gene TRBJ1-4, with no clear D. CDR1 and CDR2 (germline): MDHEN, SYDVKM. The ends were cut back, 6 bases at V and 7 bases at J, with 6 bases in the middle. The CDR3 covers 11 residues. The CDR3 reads CASSYREKLFF. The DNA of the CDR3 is TGTGCCAGCAGCTACCGTGAAAAACTGTTTTTT.

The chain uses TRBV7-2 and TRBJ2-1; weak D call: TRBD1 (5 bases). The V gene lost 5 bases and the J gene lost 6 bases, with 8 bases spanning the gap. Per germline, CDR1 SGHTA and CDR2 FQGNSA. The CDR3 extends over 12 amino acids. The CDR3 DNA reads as TGTGCCAGCAGCCCTCAGGGCAATGAGCAGTTCTTC. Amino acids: CASSPQGNEQFF.

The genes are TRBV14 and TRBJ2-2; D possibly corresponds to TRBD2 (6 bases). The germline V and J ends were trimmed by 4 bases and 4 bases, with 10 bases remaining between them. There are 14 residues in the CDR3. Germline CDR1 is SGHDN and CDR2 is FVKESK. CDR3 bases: TGTGCCAGCAGCCCCCAGGGAGGCACCGGGGAGCTGTTTTTT. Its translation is CASSPQGGTGELFF.

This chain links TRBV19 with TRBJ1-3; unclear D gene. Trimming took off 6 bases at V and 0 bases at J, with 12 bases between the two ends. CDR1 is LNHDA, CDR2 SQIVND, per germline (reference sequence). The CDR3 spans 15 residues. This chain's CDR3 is CASRPTESSGNTIYF. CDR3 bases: TGTGCCAGTAGGCCGACGGAGAGCTCTGGAAACACCATATATTTT.

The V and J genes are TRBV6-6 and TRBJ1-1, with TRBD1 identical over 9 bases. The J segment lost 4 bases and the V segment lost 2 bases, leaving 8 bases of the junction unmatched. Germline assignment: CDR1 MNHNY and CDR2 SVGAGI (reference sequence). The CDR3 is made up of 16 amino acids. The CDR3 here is CASSYADRGLSTEAFF. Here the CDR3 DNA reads TGTGCCAGCAGTTACGCGGACAGGGGTTTGAGCACTGAAGCTTTCTTT.

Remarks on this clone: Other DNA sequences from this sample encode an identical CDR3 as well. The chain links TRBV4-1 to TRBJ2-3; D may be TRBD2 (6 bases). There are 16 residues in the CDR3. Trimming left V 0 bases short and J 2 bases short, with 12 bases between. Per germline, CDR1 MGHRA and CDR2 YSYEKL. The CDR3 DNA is TGCGCCAGCAGCCAAGATCCGGGAGTGAACACAGATACGCAGTATTTT. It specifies CASSQDPGVNTDTQYF.

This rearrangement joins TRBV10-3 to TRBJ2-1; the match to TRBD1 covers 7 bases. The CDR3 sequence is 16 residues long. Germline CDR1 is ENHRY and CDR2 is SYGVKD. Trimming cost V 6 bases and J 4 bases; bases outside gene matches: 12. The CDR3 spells CAISPGQVGEYNEQFF. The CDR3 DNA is TGTGCCATCAGCCCCGGACAGGTTGGAGAATACAATGAGCAGTTCTTC.

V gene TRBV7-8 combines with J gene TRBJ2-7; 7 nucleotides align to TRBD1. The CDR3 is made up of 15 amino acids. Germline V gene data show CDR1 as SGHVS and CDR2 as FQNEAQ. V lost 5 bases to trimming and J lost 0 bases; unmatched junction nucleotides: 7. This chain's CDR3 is CASSRNRDSSYEQYF. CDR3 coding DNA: TGTGCCAGCAGCCGAAACCGGGACAGCTCCTACGAGCAGTACTTC.

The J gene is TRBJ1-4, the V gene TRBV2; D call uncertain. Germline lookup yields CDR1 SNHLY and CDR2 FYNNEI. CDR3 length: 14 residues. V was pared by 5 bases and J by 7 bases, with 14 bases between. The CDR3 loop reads CASSRTPDGEKLFF. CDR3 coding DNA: TGTGCCAGCAGTAGGACCCCAGATGGTGAAAAACTGTTTTTT.

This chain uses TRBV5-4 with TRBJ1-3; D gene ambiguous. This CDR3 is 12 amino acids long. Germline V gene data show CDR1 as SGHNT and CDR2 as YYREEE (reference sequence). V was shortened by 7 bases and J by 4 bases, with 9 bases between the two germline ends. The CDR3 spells CASGEGGNTIYF. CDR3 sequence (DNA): TGTGCCAGCGGCGAGGGCGGAAACACCATATATTTT.

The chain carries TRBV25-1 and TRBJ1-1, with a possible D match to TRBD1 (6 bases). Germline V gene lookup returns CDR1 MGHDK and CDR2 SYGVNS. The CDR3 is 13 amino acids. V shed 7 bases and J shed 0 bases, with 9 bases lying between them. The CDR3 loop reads CASIAGVNTEAFF. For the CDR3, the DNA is TGTGCCAGCATAGCAGGGGTGAACACTGAAGCTTTCTTT. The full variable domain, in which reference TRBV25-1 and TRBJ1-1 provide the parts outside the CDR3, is EADIYQTPRYLVIGTGKKITLECSQTMGHDKMYWYQQDPGMELHLIHYSYGVNSTEKGDLSSESTVSRIRTEHFPLTLESARPSHTSQYLCASIAGVNTEAFFGQGTRLTVV.

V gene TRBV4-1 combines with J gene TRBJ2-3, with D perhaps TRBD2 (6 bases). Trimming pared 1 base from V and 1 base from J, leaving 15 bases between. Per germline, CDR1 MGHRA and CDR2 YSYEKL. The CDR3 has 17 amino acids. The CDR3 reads CASSQVTTGLRTDTQYF. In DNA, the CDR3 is TGCGCCAGCAGCCAAGTCACTACGGGACTCCGCACAGATACGCAGTATTTT.

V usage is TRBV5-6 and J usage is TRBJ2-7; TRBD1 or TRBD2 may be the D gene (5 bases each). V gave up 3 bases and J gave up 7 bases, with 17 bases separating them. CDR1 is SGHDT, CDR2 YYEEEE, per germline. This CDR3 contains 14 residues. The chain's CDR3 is CASSSRQGVGEQYF. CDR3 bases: TGTGCCAGCAGCTCGCGGCAGGGAGTTGGGGAGCAGTACTTC. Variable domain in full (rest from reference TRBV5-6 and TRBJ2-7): DAGVTQSPTHLIKTRGQQVTLRCSPKSGHDTVSWYQQALGQGPQFIFQYYEEEERQRGNFPDRFSGHQFPNYSSELNVNALLLGDSALYLCASSSRQGVGEQYFGPGTRLTVT.

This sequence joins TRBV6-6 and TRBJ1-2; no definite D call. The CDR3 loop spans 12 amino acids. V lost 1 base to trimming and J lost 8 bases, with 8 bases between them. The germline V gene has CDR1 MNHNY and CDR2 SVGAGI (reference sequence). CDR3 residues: CASSYYGSGYTF. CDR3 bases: TGTGCCAGCAGTTACTACGGGTCCGGCTACACCTTC.

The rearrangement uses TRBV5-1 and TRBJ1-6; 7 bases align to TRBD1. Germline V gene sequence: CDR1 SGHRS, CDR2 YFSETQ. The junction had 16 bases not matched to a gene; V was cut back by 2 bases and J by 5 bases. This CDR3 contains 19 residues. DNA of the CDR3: TGCGCCAGCAGCTTCACTGGTAACGGAGCGGGACAGAATAATTCACCCCTCCACTTT. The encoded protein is CASSFTGNGAGQNNSPLHF.

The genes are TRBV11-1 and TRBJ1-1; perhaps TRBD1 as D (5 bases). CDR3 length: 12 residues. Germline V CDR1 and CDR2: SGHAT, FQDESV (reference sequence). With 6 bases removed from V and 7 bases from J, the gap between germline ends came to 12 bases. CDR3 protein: CASSGGVGEAFF. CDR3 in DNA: TGTGCCAGCAGTGGAGGGGTAGGTGAAGCTTTCTTT.

The CDR3 region has the DNA TGTGCCAGCAGCTACCTTGGGCAGCGGACCGGGGAGCTGTTTTTT. It codes for CASSYLGQRTGELFF. The chain employs TRBV2 and TRBJ2-2; tentative D call: TRBD2 (5 bases). Trimming cost V 6 bases and J 5 bases, with 16 bases left between them. The CDR3 is 15 amino acids. In germline, CDR1 is SNHLY, CDR2 FYNNEI.

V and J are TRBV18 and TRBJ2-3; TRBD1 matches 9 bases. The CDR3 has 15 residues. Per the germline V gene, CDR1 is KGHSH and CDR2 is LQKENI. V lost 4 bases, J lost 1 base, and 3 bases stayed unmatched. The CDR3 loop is CASSQDRGGTDTQYF. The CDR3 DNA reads TGTGCCAGCTCACAGGACAGGGGTGGCACAGATACGCAGTATTTT.

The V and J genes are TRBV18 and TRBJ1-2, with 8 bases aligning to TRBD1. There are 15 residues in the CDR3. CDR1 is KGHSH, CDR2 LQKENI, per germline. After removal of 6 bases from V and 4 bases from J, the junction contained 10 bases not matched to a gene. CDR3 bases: TGTGCCAGCTCCCCCGGACAGGGTCTTGGCTATGGCTACACCTTC. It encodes CASSPGQGLGYGYTF. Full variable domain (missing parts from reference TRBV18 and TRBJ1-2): NAGVMQNPRHLVRRRGQEARLRCSPMKGHSHVYWYRQLPEEGLKFMVYLQKENIIDESGMPKERFSAEFPKEGPSILRIQQVVRGDSAAYFCASSPGQGLGYGYTFGSGTRLTVV.